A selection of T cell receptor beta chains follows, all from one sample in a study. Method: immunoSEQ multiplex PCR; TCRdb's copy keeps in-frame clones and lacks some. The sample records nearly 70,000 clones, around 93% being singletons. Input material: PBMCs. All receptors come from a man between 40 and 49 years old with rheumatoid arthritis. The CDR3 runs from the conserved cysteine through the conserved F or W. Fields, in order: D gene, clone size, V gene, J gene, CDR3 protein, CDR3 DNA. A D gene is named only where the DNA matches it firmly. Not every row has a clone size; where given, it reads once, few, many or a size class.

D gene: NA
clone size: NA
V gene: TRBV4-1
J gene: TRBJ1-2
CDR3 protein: CASSQETLGYGYTF
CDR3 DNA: TGCGCCAGCAGCCAAGAAACCCTTGGGTATGGCTACACCTTC

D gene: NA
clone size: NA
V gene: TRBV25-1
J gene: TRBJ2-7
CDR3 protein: CASRPPLGYEQYF
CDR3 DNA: TGTGCCAGCAGACCTCCCTTGGGATACGAGCAGTACTTC

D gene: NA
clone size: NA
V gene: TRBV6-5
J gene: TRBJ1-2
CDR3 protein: CASRLDSNYGYTF
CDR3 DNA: TGTGCCAGCAGACTGGACAGTAACTATGGCTACACCTTC

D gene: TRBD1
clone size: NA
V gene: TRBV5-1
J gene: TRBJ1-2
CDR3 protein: CASSLTGGAFGYTF
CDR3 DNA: TGCGCCAGCAGCTTGACAGGGGGCGCGTTTGGCTACACCTTC

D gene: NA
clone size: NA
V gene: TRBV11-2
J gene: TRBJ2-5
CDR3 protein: CASSLATGLETQYF
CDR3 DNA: TGTGCCAGCAGCTTAGCCACAGGGTTAGAGACCCAGTACTTC

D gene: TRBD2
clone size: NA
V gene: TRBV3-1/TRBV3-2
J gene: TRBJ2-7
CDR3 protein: CASSQDTLADSYEQYF
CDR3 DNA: TGTGCCAGCAGCCAAGATACACTAGCGGACTCCTACGAGCAGTACTTC

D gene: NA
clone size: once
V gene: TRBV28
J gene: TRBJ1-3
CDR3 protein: CASSPGAGNTIYF
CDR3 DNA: TGTGCCAGCAGCCCAGGGGCGGGAAACACCATATATTTT

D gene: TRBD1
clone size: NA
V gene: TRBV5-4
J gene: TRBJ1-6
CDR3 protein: CASSSGGTGGYSPLHF
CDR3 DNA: TGTGCCAGCAGCTCGGGTGGGACAGGGGGATATTCACCCCTCCACTTT

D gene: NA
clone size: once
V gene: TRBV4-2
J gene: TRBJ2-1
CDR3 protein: CASSLERVNNEQFF
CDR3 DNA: TGTGCCAGCAGCCTTGAGCGGGTGAACAATGAGCAGTTCTTC

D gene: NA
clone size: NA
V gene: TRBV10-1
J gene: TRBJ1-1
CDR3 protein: CASSENRANTEAFF
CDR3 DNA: TGCGCCAGCAGTGAGAACAGGGCGAACACTGAAGCTTTCTTT

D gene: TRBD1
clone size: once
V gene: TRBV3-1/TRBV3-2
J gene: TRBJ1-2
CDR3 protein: CASSRLTGGLSNYGYTF
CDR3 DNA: TGTGCCAGCAGCCGTCTAACAGGGGGCCTTTCTAACTATGGCTACACCTTC

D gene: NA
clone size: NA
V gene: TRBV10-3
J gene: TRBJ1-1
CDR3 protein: CAISLGQRGTEAFF
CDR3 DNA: TGTGCCATCAGCCTGGGACAAAGGGGTACTGAAGCTTTCTTT

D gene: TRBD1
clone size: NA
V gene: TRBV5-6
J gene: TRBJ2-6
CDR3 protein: CASITRGPPHGANVLTF
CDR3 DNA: TGTGCCAGCATTACTAGGGGGCCTCCTCACGGGGCCAACGTCCTGACTTTC

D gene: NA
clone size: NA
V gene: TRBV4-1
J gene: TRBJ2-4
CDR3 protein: CASSQDLFKNIQYF
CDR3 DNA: TGCGCCAGCAGCCAAGACCTCTTCAAAAACATTCAGTACTTC

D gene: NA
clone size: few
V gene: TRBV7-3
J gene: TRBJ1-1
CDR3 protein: CASSFSSNTEAFF
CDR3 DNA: TGTGCCAGCAGCTTCTCGTCAAACACTGAAGCTTTCTTT

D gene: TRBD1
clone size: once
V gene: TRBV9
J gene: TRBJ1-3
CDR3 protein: CASSGQGSSGNTIYF
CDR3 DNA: TGTGCCAGCAGCGGACAGGGATCCTCTGGAAACACCATATATTTT

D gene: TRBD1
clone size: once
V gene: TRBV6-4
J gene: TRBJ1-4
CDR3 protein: CASSPGTANEKLFF
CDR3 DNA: TGTGCCAGCAGCCCCGGGACAGCAAATGAAAAACTGTTTTTT

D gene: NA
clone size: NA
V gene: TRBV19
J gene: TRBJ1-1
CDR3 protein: CASSAGQKNTEAFF
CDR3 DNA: TGTGCCAGTAGTGCAGGACAGAAGAACACTGAAGCTTTCTTT

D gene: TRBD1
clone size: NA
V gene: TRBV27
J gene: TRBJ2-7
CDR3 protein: CASSPSGTVSYEQYF
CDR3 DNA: TGTGCCAGCAGTCCCTCCGGGACAGTCTCCTACGAGCAGTACTTC

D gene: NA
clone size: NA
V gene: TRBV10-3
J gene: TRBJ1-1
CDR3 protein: CAISETANTEAFF
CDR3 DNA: TGTGCCATCAGTGAAACGGCGAACACTGAAGCTTTCTTT

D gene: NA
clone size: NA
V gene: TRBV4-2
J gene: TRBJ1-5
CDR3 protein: CASSQVGQPQHF
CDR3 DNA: TGTGCCAGCAGCCAAGTAGGCCAGCCCCAGCATTTT

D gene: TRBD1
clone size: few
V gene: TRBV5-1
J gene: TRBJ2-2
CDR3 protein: CASSPTGLNTGELFF
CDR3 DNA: TGCGCCAGCAGCCCGACAGGGTTGAACACCGGGGAGCTGTTTTTT

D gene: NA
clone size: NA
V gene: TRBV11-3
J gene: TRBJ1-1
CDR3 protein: CASSSGALSAEAFF
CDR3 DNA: TGTGCCAGCAGCTCCGGGGCCCTGAGCGCTGAAGCTTTCTTT

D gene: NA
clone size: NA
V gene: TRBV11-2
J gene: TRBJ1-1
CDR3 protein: CASSLEPGTEAFF
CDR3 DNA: TGTGCCAGCAGCTTAGAGCCAGGCACTGAAGCTTTCTTT

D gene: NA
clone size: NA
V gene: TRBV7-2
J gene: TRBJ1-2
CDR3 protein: CASSSFLNYGYTF
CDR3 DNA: TGTGCCAGCAGCAGTTTCCTCAACTATGGCTACACCTTC

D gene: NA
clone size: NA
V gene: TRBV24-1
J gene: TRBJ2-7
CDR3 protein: CATSEPSTPYEQYF
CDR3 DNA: TGTGCCACCAGTGAGCCTAGTACTCCCTACGAGCAGTACTTC

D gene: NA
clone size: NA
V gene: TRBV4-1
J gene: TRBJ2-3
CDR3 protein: CASSQDQNSVDTQYF
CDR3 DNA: TGCGCCAGCAGCCAAGATCAGAATAGCGTAGATACGCAGTATTTT

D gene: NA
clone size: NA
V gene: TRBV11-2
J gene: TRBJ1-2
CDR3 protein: CASSPRWGISYGYTF
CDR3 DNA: TGTGCCAGCAGCCCCCGATGGGGTATTTCTTATGGCTACACCTTC

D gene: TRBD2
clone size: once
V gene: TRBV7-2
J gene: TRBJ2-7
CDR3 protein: CASSQGGLAATYEQYF
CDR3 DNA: TGTGCCAGCAGCCAGGGAGGACTAGCGGCAACCTACGAGCAGTACTTC

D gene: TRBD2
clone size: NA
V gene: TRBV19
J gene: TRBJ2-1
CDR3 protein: CASSFSGSSYNEQFF
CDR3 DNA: TGTGCCAGTAGTTTTAGCGGGAGCTCCTACAATGAGCAGTTCTTC

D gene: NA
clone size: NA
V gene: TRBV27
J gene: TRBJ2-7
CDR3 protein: CASSPLLSYEQYF
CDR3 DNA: TGTGCCAGCAGTCCTCTATTGAGCTACGAGCAGTACTTC

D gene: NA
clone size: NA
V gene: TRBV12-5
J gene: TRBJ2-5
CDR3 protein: CASGLGQPGGETQYF
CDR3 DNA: TGTGCTAGTGGTTTAGGACAGCCGGGTGGGGAGACCCAGTACTTC

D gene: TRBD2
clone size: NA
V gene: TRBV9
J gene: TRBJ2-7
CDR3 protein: CASSVGGSSYEQYF
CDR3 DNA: TGTGCCAGCAGCGTGGGGGGGAGCTCCTACGAGCAGTACTTC

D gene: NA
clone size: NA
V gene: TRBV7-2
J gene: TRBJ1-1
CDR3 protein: CASSLNGQLGTMNTEAFF
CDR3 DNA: TGTGCCAGCAGCTTAAACGGGCAGTTAGGAACCATGAACACTGAAGCTTTCTTT

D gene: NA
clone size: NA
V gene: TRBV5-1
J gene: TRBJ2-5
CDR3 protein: CASSLWGGETQYF
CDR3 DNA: TGCGCCAGCAGCTTGTGGGGGGGCGAGACCCAGTACTTC

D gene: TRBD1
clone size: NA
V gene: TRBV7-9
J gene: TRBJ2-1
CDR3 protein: CASSPTEDRVGYNEQFF
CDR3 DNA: TGTGCCAGCAGCCCGACCGAGGACAGGGTCGGCTACAATGAGCAGTTCTTC

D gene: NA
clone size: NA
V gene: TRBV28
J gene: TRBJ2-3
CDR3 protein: CASSATTGTQYF
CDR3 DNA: TGTGCCAGCAGCGCAACTACGGGTACGCAGTATTTT

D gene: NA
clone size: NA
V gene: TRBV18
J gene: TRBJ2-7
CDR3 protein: CASSPPERAVDEQYF
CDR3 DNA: TGTGCCAGCTCACCACCCGAGAGGGCAGTGGACGAGCAGTACTTC

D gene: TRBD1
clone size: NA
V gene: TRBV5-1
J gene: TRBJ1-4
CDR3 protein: CASSLDGTANEKLFF
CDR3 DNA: TGCGCCAGCAGCTTGGATGGGACAGCAAATGAAAAACTGTTTTTT

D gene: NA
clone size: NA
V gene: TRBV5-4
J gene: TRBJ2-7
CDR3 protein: CASSPNDGYEQYF
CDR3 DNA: TGTGCCAGCAGCCCAAATGACGGTTACGAGCAGTACTTC

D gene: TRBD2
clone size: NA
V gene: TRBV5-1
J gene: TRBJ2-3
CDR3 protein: CASRGDGGAPDTQYF
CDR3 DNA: TGCGCCAGCCGCGGGGACGGGGGGGCGCCAGATACGCAGTATTTT

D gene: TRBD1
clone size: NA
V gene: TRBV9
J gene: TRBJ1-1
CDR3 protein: CASSGGTGGTEAFF
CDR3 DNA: TGTGCCAGCAGCGGCGGGACAGGGGGGACTGAAGCTTTCTTT

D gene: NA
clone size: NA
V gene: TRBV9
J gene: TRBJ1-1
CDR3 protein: CASSVGDRTEAFF
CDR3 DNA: TGTGCCAGCAGCGTAGGGGATCGCACTGAAGCTTTCTTT